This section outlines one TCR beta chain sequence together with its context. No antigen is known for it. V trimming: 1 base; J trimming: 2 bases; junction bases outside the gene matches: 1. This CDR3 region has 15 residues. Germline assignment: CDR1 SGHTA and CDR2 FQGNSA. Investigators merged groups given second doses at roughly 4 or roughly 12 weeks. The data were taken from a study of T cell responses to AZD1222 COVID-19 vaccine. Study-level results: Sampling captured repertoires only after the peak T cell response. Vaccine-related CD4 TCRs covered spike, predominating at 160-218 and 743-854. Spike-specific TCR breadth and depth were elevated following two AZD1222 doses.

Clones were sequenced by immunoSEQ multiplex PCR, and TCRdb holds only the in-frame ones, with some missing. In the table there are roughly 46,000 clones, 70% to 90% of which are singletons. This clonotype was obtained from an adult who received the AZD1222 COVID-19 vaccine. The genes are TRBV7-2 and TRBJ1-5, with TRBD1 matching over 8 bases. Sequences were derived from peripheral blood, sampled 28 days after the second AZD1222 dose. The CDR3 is CASSLGTGRNQPQHF. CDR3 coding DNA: TGTGCCAGCAGCTTAGGGACAGGGCGCAATCAGCCCCAGCATTTT.